This T cell receptor (beta chain) was retrieved from a study of T cells in narcolepsy. Whole-study context: Donors had narcolepsy type 1 or type 2, or were healthy controls.

The study, taken as a whole, reports: Healthy controls reportedly lacked the autoreactive clonotypes serially found in patients' blood. Some memory CD4+ repertoires had no autoreactive clone sequences. Same-patient CSF and blood CD4+ T cell clonotypes included HCRT-specific and TRIB2-specific autoreactive ones.

V was shortened by 8 bases and J by 5 bases, with 15 bases between the two germline ends. This CDR3 has 13 amino acids. The germline CDR1 and CDR2 sequences are SGHTA and FQGNSA. This clone was seen once. Its antigen is not identified. Data came from immunoSEQ multiplex PCR; TCRdb stores just in-frame clones and leaves some out. In the table there are more than 20,000 clones, more than 65% of which are singletons. The chain has TRBV7-2 and TRBJ1-2; D perhaps matches TRBD1 (5 bases). Sequencing was performed on memory (CD45RA-) CD4+ T cells from blood. The sequence derives from a human donor in good health. The CDR3 region has the DNA TGTGCCAGCGTAGAAAGAGGGACTTATGGCTACACCTTC. Its translation is CASVERGTYGYTF. Supplemented by reference TRBV7-2 and TRBJ1-2, the full variable domain reads GAGVSQSPSNKVTEKGKDVELRCDPISGHTALYWYRQSLGQGLEFLIYFQGNSAPDKSGLPSDRFSAERTGGSVSTLTIQRTQQEDSAVYLCASVERGTYGYTFGSGTRLTVV.